This paragraph covers one T cell receptor (beta chain) sequence. Assay used: immunoSEQ multiplex PCR; TCRdb lists only in-frame clones, some missing. This table holds tens of thousands of clones, around 90% found once. This entry belongs to a study of Tregs in tolerant kidney transplant recipients. Thawed PBMCs were FACS-sorted into unstimulated CD4+CD25+CD127- regulatory T cells, CD4+CD25- non-regulatory cells, CD4 and CD8 cells. The CDR3 totals 12 residues. Germline V gene lookup returns CDR1 MDHEN and CDR2 SYDVKM. The germline V and J ends were trimmed by 7 bases and 2 bases, with 9 bases remaining between them.

The source of this sequence is a human donor who received a combined kidney and bone marrow transplant. The chain combines TRBV28 with TRBJ2-7; D is undetermined. This specimen consisted of Tregs from blood, obtained before the transplant. The DNA of the CDR3 is TGTGCCAGCACCGACAACACCTACGAGCAGTACTTC. Its translation: CASTDNTYEQYF.